The 5 T cell receptor beta chains reported below all come from one sample, sequenced in a study of tumor and adjacent non-tumor tissue in lung cancer. This sample's RNA came from whole unsorted tissue. Three rounds of nested PCR, following a modified ARM-PCR protocol, produced the TCRbeta library. TCRdb re-analysed the multiplex PCR reads in MiXCR, keeping a single row per CDR3 protein. The sample includes around 120,000 distinct CDR3 sequences, around three fifths of them seen just once. Sequencing was done on a sample of lung tumor tissue. The receptors originated from a man in his thirties or forties with non-small cell lung cancer.

The chain couples TRBV29-1 to TRBJ2-1; TRBD2 matches 12 bases. Germline values: CDR1 SQVTM, CDR2 ANQGSEA. V lost 6 bases to trimming and J lost 7 bases; unmatched junction nucleotides: 7. The CDR3 is 14 amino acids. Here the CDR3 reads CSVWTSGIGNEQFF. The CDR3 nucleotides read TGCAGCGTGTGGACTAGCGGGATCGGTAATGAGCAGTTCTTC.

For this clonotype: A much larger clone differs from this one at a single base, so this may be a read error. The missing conserved phenylalanine or tryptophan at the end of this CDR3 makes a read error likely. The V call is TRBV7-9, the J call TRBJ2-5; D is uncertain. Germline CDR1 SEHNR, CDR2 FQNEAQ (reference sequence). V was pared by 7 bases and J by 3 bases, with 9 bases between. This CDR3 has 12 amino acids. The CDR3 coding sequence is TGTGCCAGCACCGATATTAAAGAGACCCAGTACTTG. This codes for CASTDIKETQYL.

This clonotype has just one count. The V call is TRBV4-1, the J call TRBJ2-1; 14 positions agree with TRBD2. The germline V gene encodes CDR1 MGHRA and CDR2 YSYEKL. The CDR3 runs to 17 residues. Trimming at V came to 2 bases and at J to 7 bases, leaving 7 bases not matched to a gene. The CDR3 DNA sequence: TGCGCCAGCAGCCAACTGGGACTAGCGGGAGAGAGGAATGAGCAGTTCTTC. This gives the protein CASSQLGLAGERNEQFF.

This clonotype was detected once. One end of the junction is discordant with germline, which a read error may explain. This sequence joins TRBV5-4 and TRBJ2-2, with a possible D match to TRBD2 (5 bases). The length of the CDR3 is 15 residues. Germline V gene sequence: CDR1 SGHNT, CDR2 YYREEE (reference sequence). This CDR3 is CASHGPAANTGELFF. In nucleotides, the CDR3 is TGTGCCAGCCACGGGCCAGCGGCAAACACCGGGGAACTGTTTTTT. Variable domain in full (rest from reference TRBV5-4 and TRBJ2-2): ETGVTQSPTHLIKTRGQQVTLRCSSQSGHNTVSWYQQALGQGPQFIFQYYREEENGRGNFPPRFSGLQFPNYSSELNVNALELDDSALYLCASHGPAANTGELFFGEGSRLTVL.

This chain links TRBV7-2 with TRBJ2-3; a weak D match, TRBD1 (5 bases). The assigned J gene may be wrong: the sequence end matches TRBJ1-5 better. The CDR3 has 14 residues. Germline CDR1 reads SGHTA; CDR2 reads FQGNSA. The CDR3 nucleotides read TGTGCCAGCAGCTTAGCGACAGCCACAGATATGCAGCATTTT. Translation gives CASSLATATDMQHF.